Below, 3 T cell receptor beta chains from the same sample are listed, as sequenced in a study of beta chain features in type 1 diabetes. Regarding the study as a whole: TCRB CDR3s were moderately but significantly shorter in Type 1 diabetes patients in all four CD4+ subsets.

The study reverse transcribed the entire isolated RNA, so it sequenced expressed TCRB transcripts. Measured with immunoSEQ multiplex PCR; TCRdb has only the in-frame clones, and not every one. This sample has roughly 700,000 clones; roughly 13% occur once, and the top ten carry approximately 0.022%. The antigens for these receptors are not known. Sequencing was done on a sample of naive CD4+ T cells from blood. The receptors here all came from a man younger than 35 with type 1 diabetes.

This clone occurred a few times. This chain connects TRBV7-9 to TRBJ1-1, with D possibly TRBD1 on 5 matching bases. Germline-derived CDR1 and CDR2 are SEHNR and FQNEAQ (reference sequence). Trimming took off 4 bases at V and 6 bases at J, with 18 bases between the two ends. The CDR3 has 15 amino acids. As DNA, the CDR3 is TGTGCCAGCAGCTCCCGAGGGGAGAAGGGGCCTGAAGCTTTCTTT. It encodes CASSSRGEKGPEAFF.

This clone was detected only a few times. The chain has TRBV5-1 and TRBJ1-4; D gene unclear. The CDR3 is 13 amino acids. Germline loops: CDR1 SGHRS, CDR2 YFSETQ. The V gene lost 4 bases and the J gene lost 8 bases, with 12 bases spanning the gap. CDR3 sequence reads: CASSPEGGEKLFF. The CDR3 nucleotides are TGCGCCAGCAGCCCGGAAGGAGGAGAAAAACTGTTTTTT.

This clone turned up a few times. The chain couples TRBV2 to TRBJ1-2, with D hard to call. Germline values: CDR1 SNHLY, CDR2 FYNNEI. This CDR3 contains 11 residues. V lost 6 bases and J lost 2, with 4 bases in between. Here the CDR3 DNA reads TGTGCCAGCAGGGAGAACTATGGCTACACCTTC. Amino acids: CASRENYGYTF.